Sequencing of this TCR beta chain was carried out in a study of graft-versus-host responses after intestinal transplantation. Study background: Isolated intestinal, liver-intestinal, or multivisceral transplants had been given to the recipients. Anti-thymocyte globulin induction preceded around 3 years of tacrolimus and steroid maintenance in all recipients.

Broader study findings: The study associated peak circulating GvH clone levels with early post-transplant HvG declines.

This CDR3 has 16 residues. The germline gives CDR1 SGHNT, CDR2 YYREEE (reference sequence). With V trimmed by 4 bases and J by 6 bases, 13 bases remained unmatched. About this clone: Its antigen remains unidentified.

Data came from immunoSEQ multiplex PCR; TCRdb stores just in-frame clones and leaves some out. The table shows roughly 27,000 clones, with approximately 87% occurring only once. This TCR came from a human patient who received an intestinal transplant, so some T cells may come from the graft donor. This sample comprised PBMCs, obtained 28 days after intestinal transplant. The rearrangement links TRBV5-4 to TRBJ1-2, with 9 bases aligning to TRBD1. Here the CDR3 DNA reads TGTGCCAGCAGCCTCGCTCTGGGACAGGGCCCCAATGGCTACACCTTC. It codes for CASSLALGQGPNGYTF.